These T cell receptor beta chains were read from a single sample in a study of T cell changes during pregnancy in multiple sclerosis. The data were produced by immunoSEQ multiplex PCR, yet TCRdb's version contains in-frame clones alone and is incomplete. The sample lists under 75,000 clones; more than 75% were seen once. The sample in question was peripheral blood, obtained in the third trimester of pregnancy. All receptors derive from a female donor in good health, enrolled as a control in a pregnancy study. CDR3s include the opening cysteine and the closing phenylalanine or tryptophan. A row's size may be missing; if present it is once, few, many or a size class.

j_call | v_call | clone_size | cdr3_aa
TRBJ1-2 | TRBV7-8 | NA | CASSPYALQGRVYGYTF
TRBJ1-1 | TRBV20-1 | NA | CSASTGSEAFF
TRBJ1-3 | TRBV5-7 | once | CASSPRGGNTIYF
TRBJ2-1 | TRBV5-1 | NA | CASSSGPGGPNEQFF
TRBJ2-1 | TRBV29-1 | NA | CSVSGGSYNEQFF
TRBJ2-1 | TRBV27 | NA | CASSRQGSNNEQFF
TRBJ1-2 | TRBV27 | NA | CASSPSGSPLYGYTF
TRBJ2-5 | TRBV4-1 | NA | CASSLVSQGPQETQYF
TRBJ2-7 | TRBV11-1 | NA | CASSVHRGGNYEQYF
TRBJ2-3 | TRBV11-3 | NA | CASSLGRATDTQYF
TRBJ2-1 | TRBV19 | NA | CASSPRGVLYNEQFF
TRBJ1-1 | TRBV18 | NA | CASSPWREDTEAFF
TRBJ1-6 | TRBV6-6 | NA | CASSYSISPNNSPLHF
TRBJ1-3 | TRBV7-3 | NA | CASSLEGTTGNTIYF
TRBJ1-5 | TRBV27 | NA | CASSSRDLGAAQPQHF
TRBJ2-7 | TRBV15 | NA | CATLSSVSYEQYF
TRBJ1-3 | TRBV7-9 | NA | CASSLGSQGGTIYF
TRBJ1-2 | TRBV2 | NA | CASSEGGRGGYGYTF
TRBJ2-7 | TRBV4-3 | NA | CASSQETDGAYEQYF
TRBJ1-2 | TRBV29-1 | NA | CSVERDRDYGYTF
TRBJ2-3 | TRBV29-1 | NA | CSGRRSTDTQYF
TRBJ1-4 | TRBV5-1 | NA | CASSSRASTEKLFF